A single sample is the source of the 8 T cell receptor beta chains below, sequenced in a study of blood T cell repertoires in COVID-19. The table came from immunoSEQ multiplex PCR; TCRdb's copy has only in-frame clones and leaves some out. The sample lists roughly 300,000 clones, more than 70% occurring once. The specimen was peripheral blood. The origin of the receptors is a woman aged 50 to 65 who had recovered from COVID-19.

This clone was recorded once. The J gene is TRBJ2-2, the V gene TRBV6-4; 9 bases fit TRBD1. The germline gives CDR1 MRHNA, CDR2 SNTAGT. Unmatched junction bases numbered 1, after V lost 5 bases and J lost 3 bases. The CDR3 is made up of 14 amino acids. The CDR3 sequence is CASSRTGDTGELFF. CDR3 nucleotides: TGTGCCAGCAGTCGGACAGGGGACACCGGGGAGCTGTTTTTT.

The V call is TRBV6-5, the J call TRBJ1-3; 8 positions agree with TRBD1. The CDR3 runs 15 residues. From germline, CDR1 is MNHEY and CDR2 SVGAGI. Trimming at V came to 10 bases and at J to 3 bases, leaving 11 bases not matched to a gene. Here the CDR3 reads CATIFSGGFGNTIYF. The CDR3 nucleotides are TGTGCCACAATATTTTCAGGGGGCTTTGGAAACACCATATATTTT.

This clone occurred once. V is TRBV6-2 or TRBV6-3 and J is TRBJ2-2; 7 nucleotides align to TRBD1. With 6 bases clipped from V and 3 bases from J, the junction kept 4 bases outside the gene matches. The CDR3 is made up of 14 amino acids. The germline V gene encodes CDR1 MNHEY and CDR2 SVGEGT. CDR3 sequence (DNA): TGTGCCAGCAGCCAGGGACAGCACACCGGGGAGCTGTTTTTT. Translating it yields CASSQGQHTGELFF.

The chain is built from TRBV30 and TRBJ2-6, with D uncertain. From germline, CDR1 is GTSNPN and CDR2 SVGIG (reference sequence). The V and J ends lost 0 bases and 0 bases respectively, with 6 bases between them. The CDR3 has 15 amino acids. CDR3 amino acids: CAWSVPVSGANVLTF. In DNA, the CDR3 is TGTGCCTGGAGTGTTCCGGTCTCTGGGGCCAACGTCCTGACTTTC.

This chain connects TRBV7-7 to TRBJ2-5, with D perhaps matching TRBD1 (5 bases). There are 13 residues in the CDR3. The germline V gene has CDR1 SSHAT and CDR2 FNYEAQ (reference sequence). V lost 1 base and J 7 bases, leaving 10 bases between the germline ends. The CDR3 region is CASSLGQGRTQYF. CDR3 DNA: TGTGCCAGCAGCTTAGGGCAGGGTCGGACCCAGTACTTC. The variable domain in full, with the rest retrieved from reference TRBV7-7 and TRBJ2-5, is GAGVSQSPRYKVTKRGQDVTLRCDPISSHATLYWYQQALGQGPEFLTYFNYEAQPDKSGLPSDRFSAERPEGSISTLTIQRTEQRDSAMYRCASSLGQGRTQYFGPGTRLLVL.

The V and J genes are TRBV9 and TRBJ1-2, with D perhaps matching TRBD1 (6 bases). The CDR3 extends over 15 amino acids. The germline gives CDR1 SGDLS, CDR2 YYNGEE. The ends were cut back, 4 bases at V and 5 bases at J, with 18 bases in the middle. The CDR3 DNA is TGTGCCAGCAGCCCGACAGGAACTGAATTATATGGCTACACCTTC. This encodes CASSPTGTELYGYTF.

The chain is built from TRBV5-1 and TRBJ2-5; D gene uncertain. The CDR3 has 12 residues. Trimming cost V 0 bases and J 5 bases, with 5 bases left between them. Germline CDR1 reads SGHRS; CDR2 reads YFSETQ. The CDR3 DNA follows: TGCGCCAGCAGCTTGGCTGGCGAGACCCAGTACTTC. Translating it yields CASSLAGETQYF.

The V gene is TRBV7-9, the J gene TRBJ2-1; D is possibly TRBD1 (7 bases). Trimming stripped 5 bases from V and 0 bases from J, with 17 bases between. The germline V gene encodes CDR1 SEHNR and CDR2 FQNEAQ (reference sequence). The CDR3 runs 17 residues. The CDR3 DNA sequence: TGTGCCAGCAGCGTACCCAGGGGGAGGAGCTCCTACAATGAGCAGTTCTTC. It yields the protein CASSVPRGRSSYNEQFF.